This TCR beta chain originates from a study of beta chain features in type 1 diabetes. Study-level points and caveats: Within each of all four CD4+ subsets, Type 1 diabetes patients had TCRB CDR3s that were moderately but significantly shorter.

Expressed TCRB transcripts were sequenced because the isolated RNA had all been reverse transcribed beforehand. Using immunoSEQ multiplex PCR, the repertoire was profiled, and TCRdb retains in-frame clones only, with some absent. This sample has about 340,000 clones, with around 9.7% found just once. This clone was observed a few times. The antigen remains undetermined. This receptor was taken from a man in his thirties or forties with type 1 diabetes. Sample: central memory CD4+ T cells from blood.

The DNA for the CDR3 is TGTGCCAGCAACCTACGGGCTGGGGTCCGCGAGCAGTACTTC. Amino acid sequence: CASNLRAGVREQYF. This chain uses TRBV13 with TRBJ2-7; D is undetermined. Trimming cost V 7 bases and J 6 bases, with 19 bases left between them. The CDR3 is 14 residues long. Germline V CDR1 and CDR2: PRHDT, FYEKMQ (reference sequence).